These 18 T cell receptor beta chains were sequenced from one sample in a study of beta chain features in type 1 diabetes. Expressed TCRB transcripts were sequenced after all isolated RNA was converted to cDNA. Repertoires were generated with immunoSEQ multiplex PCR, while TCRdb's copy carries only in-frame clones and drops some. The sample yields 350,000 to 450,000 clones, approximately 15% seen once. Sequencing was done on a sample of naive CD4+ T cells from blood. These receptors were obtained from a man under 40 in good health.

This clone was seen only a few times. The J gene is TRBJ1-1, the V gene TRBV4-1; D is undetermined. The CDR3 length is 14 residues. Germline CDR1 and CDR2: MGHRA and YSYEKL. Trimming cost V 7 bases and J 1 base, with 13 bases left between them. This chain's CDR3 is CASTPPGGNTEAFF. The CDR3 bases are TGCGCCAGCACCCCCCCGGGAGGGAACACTGAAGCTTTCTTT.

This clone was seen once. Possible read error: a much larger clone is one base away. The V and J genes are TRBV7-6 and TRBJ2-1, with TRBD2 identical over 9 bases. Losses at the gene ends were 5 bases for V and 0 bases for J; bases not matched to a gene: 2. CDR1 SGHVS and CDR2 FNYEAQ come from the germline V gene. CDR3 length: 15 amino acids. Written as DNA, the CDR3 is TGTGCCAGCAGCCTTAGCGGGAGCTCCTACAATGAGCAGTTCTTC. This sequence encodes CASSLSGSSYNEQFF.

As regards this clone: Since no conserved phenylalanine or tryptophan closes the CDR3, a read error is the likely cause. The rearrangement links TRBV23-1 to TRBJ1-2; the D gene is possibly TRBD1 (6 bases). TRBV23-1 is assigned to the ORF class and has an uncertain function. This CDR3 region has 17 residues. V was pared by 0 bases and J by 7 bases, with 21 bases between. The CDR3 bases are TGCGCCAGCAGTCAATCGGCCGGGGAAACCGAAGGGGGTGGCTACACCTGC. It yields the protein CASSQSAGETEGGGYTC.

The chain joins TRBV6-1 to TRBJ2-7; TRBD2 agrees at 13 bases. The V gene's germline CDR1 is MNHNS and CDR2 SASEGT. V trimming: 2 bases; J trimming: 7 bases; junction bases outside the gene matches: 11. This CDR3 is 17 amino acids long. The CDR3 DNA is TGTGCCAGCAGTGAAATCCCCGGACTAGCGGGAGTAGGAGAGCAGTACGTC. Its translation: CASSEIPGLAGVGEQYV.

The chain is built from TRBV29-1 and TRBJ1-2, with TRBD1 matching over 12 bases. CDR3 size: 15 residues. V shed 4 bases, J shed 10 bases, and the junction held 13 bases outside the gene matches. Germline V gene data show CDR1 as SQVTM and CDR2 as ANQGSEA. CDR3 amino acids: CSVAKGQGAENLYTF. The DNA of the CDR3 is TGCAGCGTTGCAAAGGGACAGGGGGCGGAGAACCTCTACACCTTC.

This clone was counted only a few times. The rearrangement links TRBV25-1 to TRBJ2-7; the D gene is possibly TRBD2 (7 bases). The V end lost 4 bases, the J end lost 2 bases, and 12 bases lay between the germline ends. The CDR3 totals 14 residues. Germline lookup yields CDR1 MGHDK and CDR2 SYGVNS. CDR3 sequence: CASSVEGGTYEQYF. In DNA form, the CDR3 reads TGTGCCAGCAGTGTCGAGGGGGGGACCTACGAGCAGTACTTC.

The rearrangement joins TRBV13 to TRBJ2-3; maybe TRBD2 (6 bases). The CDR3 contains 15 residues. Germline lookup yields CDR1 PRHDT and CDR2 FYEKMQ (reference sequence). The V end lost 5 bases, the J end lost 9 bases, and 21 bases lay between the germline ends. The CDR3 here is CASSDSGRGPITQYF. CDR3 nucleotides: TGTGCCAGCAGCGACTCCGGGAGAGGCCCGATAACGCAGTATTTT.

The chain uses TRBV29-1 and TRBJ2-3, with D possibly being TRBD2 (5 bases). Germline loops: CDR1 SQVTM, CDR2 ANQGSEA. The CDR3 loop spans 13 amino acids. Trimming left V 4 bases short and J 0 bases short, with 8 bases between. This CDR3 reads CSVVRTSTDTQYF. In nucleotides, the CDR3 is TGCAGCGTTGTTAGGACTAGCACAGATACGCAGTATTTT.

This sequence joins TRBV2 and TRBJ2-7, with 7 bases matching TRBD2. The germline CDR1 and CDR2 sequences are SNHLY and FYNNEI. The V gene end was trimmed by 4 bases and the J gene end by 12 bases; junction bases not matched to a gene: 9. This CDR3 is 12 amino acids long. The CDR3 loop is CASSARLLAPYV. The CDR3 region has the DNA TGTGCCAGCAGTGCCCGTTTACTAGCGCCGTACGTC.

This clone was seen more than once but under ten times. The V gene is TRBV7-9, the J gene TRBJ2-1; possible D gene TRBD1, 6 bases. Deletions cut 5 bases from V and 10 bases from J, with 15 bases between. This CDR3 contains 13 residues. Germline V CDR1 and CDR2: SEHNR, FQNEAQ (reference sequence). The CDR3 DNA reads as TGTGCCAGCAGCCTGGGACACGGGAACGAGCAGTTCTTC. Translated, it gives CASSLGHGNEQFF.

V usage is TRBV5-1 and J usage is TRBJ2-1, with 10 bases identical to TRBD1. In germline, CDR1 is SGHRS, CDR2 YFSETQ. The CDR3 extends over 15 amino acids. Losses at the gene ends were 4 bases for V and 6 bases for J; bases not matched to a gene: 7. This CDR3 is CASSPTGQGPNEQFF. CDR3 bases: TGCGCCAGCAGCCCTACGGGACAGGGGCCCAATGAGCAGTTCTTC.

This chain uses TRBV7-2 with TRBJ1-3; D remains ambiguous. The CDR3 length is 13 residues. Deletions cut 2 bases from V and 9 bases from J, with 11 bases between. CDR1 is SGHTA, CDR2 FQGNSA, per germline. The CDR3: CASSLTQQPTIYF. The CDR3, as DNA: TGTGCCAGCAGCTTAACACAGCAGCCCACCATATATTTT.

This clone was detected a few times. The rearrangement uses TRBV25-1 and TRBJ1-1; no reliable D call. The CDR3 covers 12 residues. V lost 2 bases to trimming and J lost 5 bases, with 6 bases between them. Germline V gene sequence: CDR1 MGHDK, CDR2 SYGVNS. CDR3 amino acids: CASSERGTEAFF. CDR3 nucleotide sequence: TGTGCCAGCAGTGAACGAGGGACTGAAGCTTTCTTT.

The V and J genes are TRBV27 and TRBJ2-7, with D perhaps TRBD2 (5 bases). Germline V CDR1 and CDR2: MNHEY, SMNVEV (reference sequence). This CDR3 is 14 amino acids long. The germline V and J ends were trimmed by 5 bases and 2 bases, with 13 bases remaining between them. CDR3 in amino acids: CASSLELGPYEQYF. The CDR3 DNA reads as TGTGCCAGCAGTCTTGAACTAGGACCCTACGAGCAGTACTTC.

This clone was seen once. The rearrangement uses TRBV28 and TRBJ2-1, with D perhaps TRBD2 (5 bases). Germline CDR1 MDHEN, CDR2 SYDVKM. The CDR3 covers 12 residues. The V end lost 2 bases, the J end lost 13 bases, and 12 bases lay between the germline ends. CDR3 bases: TGTGCCAGCAGTTTAAAGGGCCGGGAACAGTTCTTC. Protein sequence: CASSLKGREQFF.

The V and J genes are TRBV7-9 and TRBJ2-3; D is unresolved. V lost 5 bases to trimming and J lost 9 bases, with 12 bases between them. Germline V lookup: CDR1 SEHNR, CDR2 FQNEAQ (reference sequence). CDR3 length: 12 residues. The chain's CDR3 is CASSDLTNTQYF. CDR3 nucleotides: TGTGCCAGCAGCGACTTGACGAACACGCAGTATTTT.

This clone was found a few times. The sample contains more than one DNA sequence encoding this CDR3. V usage is TRBV29-1 and J usage is TRBJ1-1; D is uncertain. Deletions cut 4 bases from V and 1 base from J, with 7 bases between. CDR1 is SQVTM and CDR2 is ANQGSEA in the germline V gene. The CDR3 length is 12 residues. The CDR3 here is CSVGSGNTEAFF. The CDR3 nucleotides are TGCAGCGTTGGGTCAGGGAACACTGAAGCTTTCTTT.

A few counts support this clone. Other DNA sequences in this specimen translate into the identical CDR3. V is TRBV7-2 and J is TRBJ1-2, with D tentatively TRBD1 (5 bases). This CDR3 has 13 residues. CDR1 and CDR2 (germline): SGHTA, FQGNSA. The V gene lost 5 bases and the J gene lost 2 bases, with 9 bases spanning the gap. CDR3 residues: CASSPDSNYGYTF. The DNA for the CDR3 is TGTGCCAGCAGCCCAGACAGCAACTATGGCTACACCTTC.